This T cell receptor (beta chain) comes out of a study of cytomegalovirus exposure and HLA in healthy donors. General study points: The authors listed about 170 TCR beta chains as cytomegalovirus-associated. Confirmation was obtained in vitro that a few CMV-associated chains are specific for CMV antigens. It was reportedly the case that the classifier diagnosed cytomegalovirus status with high specificity and sensitivity.

CDR1 is MGHDK and CDR2 is SYGVNS in the germline V gene. The CDR3 has 13 amino acids. V was clipped by 2 bases and J by 6 bases, with 11 bases between them. Comment on this clone: The antigen is undetermined.

The donors were members of the validation cohort, which comprised about 130 subjects and was separate from the first cohort of some 680 subjects. This table comes from immunoSEQ multiplex PCR, and its TCRdb copy is limited to in-frame clones, with some not included. The sample has about 120,000 clones, roughly 89% seen once; the top ten hold 2% to 2.5%. This clonotype was sampled from a woman between 18 and 29 years old in good health and CMV-seronegative. This chain connects TRBV25-1 to TRBJ2-7, with D possibly matching TRBD1 (6 bases). Sequenced sample: PBMCs. The CDR3 sequence is CASSEQGTVEQYF. CDR3 bases: TGTGCCAGCAGTGAACAGGGGACGGTCGAGCAGTACTTC.